This T cell receptor beta chain was retrieved from a study of Graves' ophthalmopathy and Graves' hyperthyroidism. Study-wide points: A 13-signature model separated ophthalmopathy from stable hyperthyroidism, approximately 87% sensitivity, about 81% specificity.

A remark on this clonotype: Antigen specificity is unknown.

As the template, RNA transcripts were used to amplify TCR beta CDR3 regions. HTBI-primed RT-PCR formed the first round, and a multiplex PCR formed the second. MiXCR was run by TCRdb on the multiplex PCR reads, yielding one entry per CDR3 protein. The sample holds a few hundred thousand distinct CDR3 sequences, 20% to 25% seen once. This CDR3 comprises 15 residues. V lost 6 bases to trimming and J lost 1 base; unmatched junction nucleotides: 4. Only newly diagnosed hyperthyroidism patients aged 18 to 65, with under 2 months' duration, were enrolled. None of the included patients had other autoimmune diseases, uncontrolled infections, pregnancy or lactation, as these led to exclusion. Someone took the PBMCs out of 8.5 to 10 ml of fresh peripheral blood.

Sequencing input: peripheral blood. The TCR comes from a woman aged 18-29 years with stable Graves' hyperthyroidism. The chain links TRBV12-3 or TRBV12-4 to TRBJ1-5; TRBD1 matches at 9 bases. The CDR3 nucleotides read TGTGCCAGCAGACCGACAGGGGGAAGCAATCAGCCCCAGCATTTT. Protein product: CASRPTGGSNQPQHF.